This is a list of T cell receptor beta chains from one sample in a study of cytomegalovirus exposure and HLA in healthy donors. Profiling relied on immunoSEQ multiplex PCR, and the TCRdb table lists in-frame clones only, not all of them. Of 95,000 to 150,000 clones listed, 72% are singletons. Sequenced input: PBMCs. The source is a man aged 30 to 45 in good health and CMV-seronegative. Both conserved end residues are part of each CDR3. D genes are given only for firm matches. Clone size appears in some rows only: once, few, many, or a class for an expanded clone.

J: TRBJ2-7; V: TRBV11-2; size: NA; D: TRBD1; DNA: TGTGCCAGCAGCCACCAGGGGAGGACAGGGGTCGGGGAGCAGTACTTC; CDR3: CASSHQGRTGVGEQYF
J: TRBJ1-1; V: TRBV28; size: NA; D: NA; DNA: TGTGCCAGCTCCCTGGGGAGGAGGGCTACTGAAGCTTTCTTT; CDR3: CASSLGRRATEAFF
J: TRBJ2-1; V: TRBV5-1; size: once; D: TRBD2; DNA: TGCGCCAGCAGCTTGGGGAGCGGGGGTGTCTCCTTTTCGGACAATGAGCAGTTCTTC; CDR3: CASSLGSGGVSFSDNEQFF
J: TRBJ2-5; V: TRBV7-2; size: NA; D: NA; DNA: TGTGCCAGCAGCTTAAGGGGCGAGCAGACCCAGTACTTC; CDR3: CASSLRGEQTQYF
J: TRBJ1-5; V: TRBV5-5; size: NA; D: NA; DNA: TGTGCCAGCAGCTTTGCAGGACTAAATCAGCCCCAGCATTTT; CDR3: CASSFAGLNQPQHF
J: TRBJ2-5; V: TRBV10-3; size: NA; D: TRBD2; DNA: TGTGCCATCTCCACGACGGGGGGGCAAGAGACCCAGTACTTC; CDR3: CAISTTGGQETQYF
J: TRBJ1-6; V: TRBV2; size: NA; D: NA; DNA: TGTGCCAGTTGTTATAGGAGCTCCTATAATTCACCCCTCCACTTT; CDR3: CASCYRSSYNSPLHF
J: TRBJ1-3; V: TRBV15; size: NA; D: TRBD1; DNA: TGTGCCACCAGTTCACAGGGGATCACTGGAAACACCATATATTTT; CDR3: CATSSQGITGNTIYF
J: TRBJ2-7; V: TRBV2; size: NA; D: TRBD2; DNA: TGTGCCAGCGGACTAGGAGGACACGAGCAGTACTTC; CDR3: CASGLGGHEQYF
J: TRBJ2-3; V: TRBV5-5; size: NA; D: NA; DNA: TGTGCCAGCAGCTTGGGGGACTCTTACACAGATACGCAGTATTTT; CDR3: CASSLGDSYTDTQYF
J: TRBJ1-5; V: TRBV2; size: NA; D: NA; DNA: TGTGCCAGCAGTGACAGACAACGCAATCAGCCCCAGCATTTT; CDR3: CASSDRQRNQPQHF
J: TRBJ2-3; V: TRBV6-1; size: NA; D: TRBD2; DNA: TGTGCCAGCAATAGGCGGGGGGGCGAAACAGATACGCAGTATTTT; CDR3: CASNRRGGETDTQYF
J: TRBJ2-1; V: TRBV19; size: once; D: TRBD1; DNA: TGTGCCAGTACCCTCGGGACAGAGTCCAATGAGCAGTTCTTC; CDR3: CASTLGTESNEQFF
J: TRBJ2-5; V: TRBV30; size: NA; D: TRBD2; DNA: TGTGCCTGGAGGGGACTAGCGGAGGAGACCCAGTACTTC; CDR3: CAWRGLAEETQYF
J: TRBJ1-1; V: TRBV5-1; size: NA; D: TRBD1; DNA: TGCGCCAGCAGCTCGGGACAGTCCCATCGCGAAGCTTTCTTT; CDR3: CASSSGQSHREAFF
J: TRBJ1-1; V: TRBV19; size: once; D: NA; DNA: TGTGCCAGTAGTATGGGAGGGGTGAACACTGAAGCTTTCTTT; CDR3: CASSMGGVNTEAFF
J: TRBJ2-5; V: TRBV5-6; size: NA; D: NA; DNA: TGTGCCAGCAGCCCTCTACCCCTACTAGGAGAGACCCAGTACTTC; CDR3: CASSPLPLLGETQYF
J: TRBJ1-4; V: TRBV9; size: NA; D: TRBD1; DNA: TGTGCCAGCAGCGTATGTTACAGGGGTGCTAATGAAAAACTGTTTTTT; CDR3: CASSVCYRGANEKLFF
J: TRBJ2-5; V: TRBV6-4; size: NA; D: NA; DNA: TGTGCCAGCAGTGAAGCATTCGGGGAGACCCAGTACTTC; CDR3: CASSEAFGETQYF
J: TRBJ1-3; V: TRBV18; size: once; D: NA; DNA: TGTGCCAGCTCATACTGGCTGGGAACAGGGTCTGGAAACACCATATATTTT; CDR3: CASSYWLGTGSGNTIYF
J: TRBJ1-4; V: TRBV4-2; size: few; D: NA; DNA: TGTGCCAGCAGCCAAAAGGGGACTAATGAAAAACTGTTTTTT; CDR3: CASSQKGTNEKLFF
J: TRBJ1-1; V: TRBV7-9; size: once; D: TRBD1; DNA: TGTTCCAGCAGCACCACAGGGGGCCCTGAAGCTTTCTTT; CDR3: CSSSTTGGPEAFF
J: TRBJ2-2; V: TRBV7-3; size: NA; D: TRBD2; DNA: TGTGCCAGCAGCTACCTCGGGACTAGCAGCACCGGGGAGCTGTTTTTT; CDR3: CASSYLGTSSTGELFF
J: TRBJ1-6; V: TRBV7-3; size: NA; D: TRBD1; DNA: TGTGCCAGCAGCTTAAACCCGCAGGGGGCGTATTCACCCCTCCACTTT; CDR3: CASSLNPQGAYSPLHF